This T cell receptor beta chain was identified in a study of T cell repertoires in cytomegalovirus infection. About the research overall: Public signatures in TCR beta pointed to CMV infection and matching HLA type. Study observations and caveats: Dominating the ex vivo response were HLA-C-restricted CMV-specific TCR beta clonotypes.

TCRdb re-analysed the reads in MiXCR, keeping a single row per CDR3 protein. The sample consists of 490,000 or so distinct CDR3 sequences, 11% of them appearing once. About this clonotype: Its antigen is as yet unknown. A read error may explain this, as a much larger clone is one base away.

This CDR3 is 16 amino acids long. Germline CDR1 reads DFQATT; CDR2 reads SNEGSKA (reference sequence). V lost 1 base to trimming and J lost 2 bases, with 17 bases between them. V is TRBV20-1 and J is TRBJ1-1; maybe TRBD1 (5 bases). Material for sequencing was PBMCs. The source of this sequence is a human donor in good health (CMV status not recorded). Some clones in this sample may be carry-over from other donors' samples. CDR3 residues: CSARVDMASANTEAFF. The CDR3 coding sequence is TGCAGTGCTAGAGTGGACATGGCCTCGGCTAACACTGAAGCTTTCTTT.